The T cell receptor (beta chain) described here comes from a study of T-cell reconstitution after alpha-beta-depleted transplantation in children. A TCRbeta library incorporating unique molecular identifiers was prepared. TCRdb fed the PCR reads into MiXCR, producing one record per CDR3 protein. The table lists 200,000 to 300,000 distinct CDR3 sequences, about 12% of them singletons, with over 2% in the top ten. This clonotype was seen ten or more times. This CDR3 is 14 amino acids long. The germline V gene encodes CDR1 SGHTA and CDR2 FQGNSA. The V end lost 5 bases, the J end lost 2 bases, and 12 bases lay between the germline ends.

The V gene is TRBV7-2, the J gene TRBJ2-5; D is ambiguous. The sample was PBMCs from the stem cell graft donor, taken from the stem cell graft. This clonotype was obtained from a human donor who donated a stem cell graft to a child with acute lymphoblastic leukemia. CDR3 DNA: TGTGCCAGCAGCCCGGAAGACGGGCAAGAGACCCAGTACTTC. Translated, it gives CASSPEDGQETQYF.